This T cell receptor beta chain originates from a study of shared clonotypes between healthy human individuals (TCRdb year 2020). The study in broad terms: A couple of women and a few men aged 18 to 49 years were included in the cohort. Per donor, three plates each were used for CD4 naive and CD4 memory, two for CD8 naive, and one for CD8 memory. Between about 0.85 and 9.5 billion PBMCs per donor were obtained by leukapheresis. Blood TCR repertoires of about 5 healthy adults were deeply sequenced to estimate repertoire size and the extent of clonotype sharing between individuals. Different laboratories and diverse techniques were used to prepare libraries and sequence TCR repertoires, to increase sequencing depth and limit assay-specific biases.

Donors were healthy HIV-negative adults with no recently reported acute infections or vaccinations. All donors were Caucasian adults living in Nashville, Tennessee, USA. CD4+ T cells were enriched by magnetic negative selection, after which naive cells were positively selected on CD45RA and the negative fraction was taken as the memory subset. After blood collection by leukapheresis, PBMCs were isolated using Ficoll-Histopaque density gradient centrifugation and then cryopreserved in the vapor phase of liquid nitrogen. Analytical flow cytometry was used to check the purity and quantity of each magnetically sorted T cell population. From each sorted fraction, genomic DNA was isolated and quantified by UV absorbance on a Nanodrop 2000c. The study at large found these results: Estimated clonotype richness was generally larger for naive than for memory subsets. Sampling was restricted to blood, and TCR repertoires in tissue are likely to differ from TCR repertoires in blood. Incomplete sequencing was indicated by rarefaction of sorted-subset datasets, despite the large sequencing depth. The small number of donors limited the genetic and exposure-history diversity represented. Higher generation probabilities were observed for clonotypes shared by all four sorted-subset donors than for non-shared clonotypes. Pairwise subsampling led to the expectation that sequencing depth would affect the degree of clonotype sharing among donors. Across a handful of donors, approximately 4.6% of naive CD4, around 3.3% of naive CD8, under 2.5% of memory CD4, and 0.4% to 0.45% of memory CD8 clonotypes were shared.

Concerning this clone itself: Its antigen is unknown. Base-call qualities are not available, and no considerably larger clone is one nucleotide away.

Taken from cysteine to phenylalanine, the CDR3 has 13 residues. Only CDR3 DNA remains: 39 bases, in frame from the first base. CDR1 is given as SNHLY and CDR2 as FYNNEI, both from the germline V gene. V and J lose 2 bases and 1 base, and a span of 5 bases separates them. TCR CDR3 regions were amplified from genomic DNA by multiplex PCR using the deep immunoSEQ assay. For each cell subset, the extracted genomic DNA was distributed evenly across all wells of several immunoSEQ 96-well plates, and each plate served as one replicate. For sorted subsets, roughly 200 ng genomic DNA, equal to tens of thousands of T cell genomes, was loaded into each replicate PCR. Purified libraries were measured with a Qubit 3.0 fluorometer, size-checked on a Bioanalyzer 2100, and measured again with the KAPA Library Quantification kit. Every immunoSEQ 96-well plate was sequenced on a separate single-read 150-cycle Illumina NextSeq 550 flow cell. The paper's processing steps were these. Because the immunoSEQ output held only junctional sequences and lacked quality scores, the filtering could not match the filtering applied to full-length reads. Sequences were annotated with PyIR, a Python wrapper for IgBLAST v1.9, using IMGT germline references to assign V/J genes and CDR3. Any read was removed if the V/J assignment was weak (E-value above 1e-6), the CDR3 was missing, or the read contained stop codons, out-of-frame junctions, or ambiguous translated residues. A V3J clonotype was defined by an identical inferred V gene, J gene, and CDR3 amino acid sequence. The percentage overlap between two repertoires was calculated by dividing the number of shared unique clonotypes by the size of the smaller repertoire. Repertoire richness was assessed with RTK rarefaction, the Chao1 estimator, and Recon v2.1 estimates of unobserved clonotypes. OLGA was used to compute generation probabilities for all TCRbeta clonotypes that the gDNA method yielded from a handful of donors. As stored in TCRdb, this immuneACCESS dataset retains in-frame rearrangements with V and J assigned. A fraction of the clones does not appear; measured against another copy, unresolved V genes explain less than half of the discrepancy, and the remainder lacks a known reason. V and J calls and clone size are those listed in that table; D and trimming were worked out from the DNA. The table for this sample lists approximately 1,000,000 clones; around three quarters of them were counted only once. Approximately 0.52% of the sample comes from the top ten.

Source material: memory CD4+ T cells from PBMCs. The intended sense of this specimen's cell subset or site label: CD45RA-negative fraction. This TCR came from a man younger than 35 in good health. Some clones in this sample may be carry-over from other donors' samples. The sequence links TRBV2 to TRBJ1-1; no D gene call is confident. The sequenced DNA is TGTGCCAGCAGTGAATACAGGAACACTGAAGCTTTCTTT. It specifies CASSEYRNTEAFF.